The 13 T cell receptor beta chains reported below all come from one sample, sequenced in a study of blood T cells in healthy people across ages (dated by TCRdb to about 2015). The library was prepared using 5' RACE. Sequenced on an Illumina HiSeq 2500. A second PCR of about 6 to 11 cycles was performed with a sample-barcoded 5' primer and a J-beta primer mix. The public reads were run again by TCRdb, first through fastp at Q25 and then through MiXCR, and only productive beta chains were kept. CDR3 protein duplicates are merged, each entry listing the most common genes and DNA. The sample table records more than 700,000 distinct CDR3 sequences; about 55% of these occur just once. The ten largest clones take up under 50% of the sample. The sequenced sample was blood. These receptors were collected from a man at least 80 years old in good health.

The CDR3 protein is CASSLASRLAVGTQYF. Written as DNA, the CDR3 is TGTGCCAGCAGCTTAGCGTCCCGTCTAGCGGTGGGGACCCAGTACTTC. The chain has TRBV7-6 and TRBJ2-7; 7 bases align to TRBD2. The tail of the sequence fits TRBJ2-5 better, so the J call may be wrong. Germline CDR1 and CDR2: SGHVS and FNYEAQ. CDR3 length: 16 amino acids.

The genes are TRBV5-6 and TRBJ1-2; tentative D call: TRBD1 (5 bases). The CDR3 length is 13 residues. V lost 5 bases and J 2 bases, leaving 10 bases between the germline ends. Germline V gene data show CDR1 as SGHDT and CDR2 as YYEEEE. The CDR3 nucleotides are TGTGCCAGCAGGACGACAGTAAACTATGGCTACACCTTC. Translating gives CASRTTVNYGYTF.

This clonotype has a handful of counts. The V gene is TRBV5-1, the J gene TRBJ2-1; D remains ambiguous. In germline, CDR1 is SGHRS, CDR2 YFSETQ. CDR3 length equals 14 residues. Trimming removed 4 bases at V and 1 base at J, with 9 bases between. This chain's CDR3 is CASSPDTSYNEQFF. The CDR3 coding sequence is TGCGCCAGCAGCCCTGACACGTCCTACAATGAGCAGTTCTTC.

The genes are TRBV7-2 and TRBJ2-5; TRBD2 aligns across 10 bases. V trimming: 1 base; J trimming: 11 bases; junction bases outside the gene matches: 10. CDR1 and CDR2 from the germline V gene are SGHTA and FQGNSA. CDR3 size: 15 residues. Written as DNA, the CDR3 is TGTGCCAGCAGCTTAGTGGCTAGCGGGAGAAGTGAGCAGTACTTC. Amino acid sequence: CASSLVASGRSEQYF.

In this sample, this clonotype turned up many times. The CDR3 spells CASSLSANYGYTF. The CDR3 DNA reads as TGTGCCAGCAGTTTATCGGCTAACTATGGCTACACCTTC. This chain uses TRBV27 with TRBJ1-2, with D hard to call. Trimming stripped 0 bases from V and 0 bases from J, with 2 bases between. Germline lookup yields CDR1 MNHEY and CDR2 SMNVEV (reference sequence). The CDR3 runs 13 residues.

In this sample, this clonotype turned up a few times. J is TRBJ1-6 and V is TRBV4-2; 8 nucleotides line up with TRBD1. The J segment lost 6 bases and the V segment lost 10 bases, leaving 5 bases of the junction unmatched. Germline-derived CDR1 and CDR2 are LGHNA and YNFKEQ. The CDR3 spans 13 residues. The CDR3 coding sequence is TGTGCCACGACCAGGGGGCTTAATTCACCCCTCCACTTT. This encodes CATTRGLNSPLHF.

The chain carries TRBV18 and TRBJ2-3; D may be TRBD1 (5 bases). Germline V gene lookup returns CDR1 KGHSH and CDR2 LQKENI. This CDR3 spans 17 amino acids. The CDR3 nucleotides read TGTGACGGCTCACCAGGGTGGAGAATGAGTGGCACAGATACGCAGTATTTT. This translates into CDGSPGWRMSGTDTQYF. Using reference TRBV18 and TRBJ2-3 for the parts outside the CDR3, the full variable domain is NAGVMQNPRHLVRRRGQEARLRCSPMKGHSHVYWYRQLPEEGLKFMVYLQKENIIDESGMPKERFSAEFPKEGPSILRIQQVVRGDSAAYFCDGSPGWRMSGTDTQYFGPGTRLTVL.

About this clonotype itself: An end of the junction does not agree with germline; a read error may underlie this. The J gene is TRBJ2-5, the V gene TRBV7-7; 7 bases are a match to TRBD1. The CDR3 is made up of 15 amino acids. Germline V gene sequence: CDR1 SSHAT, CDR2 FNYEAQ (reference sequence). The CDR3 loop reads CASSLAVRGLETQYF. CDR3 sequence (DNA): TGTGCTAGCAGCTTAGCTGTTAGGGGGCTTGAGACCCAGTACTTC.

The CDR3 DNA follows: TGTGCCAGCGGAGATCCCGGGACAGTTAAAGAAAAACTGTTTTTT. As protein: CASGDPGTVKEKLFF. The genes are TRBV6-5 and TRBJ1-4; 7 positions match TRBD1. Germline CDR1 is MNHEY and CDR2 is SVGAGI. Germline trimming cut 8 bases from V and 8 bases from J; bases unmatched to any gene: 14. This CDR3 spans 15 amino acids.

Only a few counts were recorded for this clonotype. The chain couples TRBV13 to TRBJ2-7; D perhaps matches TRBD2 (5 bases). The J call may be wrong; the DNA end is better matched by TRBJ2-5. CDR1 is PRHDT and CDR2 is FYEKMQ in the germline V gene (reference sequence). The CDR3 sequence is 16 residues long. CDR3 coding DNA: TGTGCCAGCAGCAAACCGGGATCAAACACACGAGAGACCCAGTACTTC. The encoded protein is CASSKPGSNTRETQYF.

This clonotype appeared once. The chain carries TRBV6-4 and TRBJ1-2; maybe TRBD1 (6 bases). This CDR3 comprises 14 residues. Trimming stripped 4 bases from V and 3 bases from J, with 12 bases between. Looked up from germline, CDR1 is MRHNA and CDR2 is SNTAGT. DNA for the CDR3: TGTGCCAGCAGTGCCACAGGGACCCACTATGGCTACACCTTC. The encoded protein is CASSATGTHYGYTF.

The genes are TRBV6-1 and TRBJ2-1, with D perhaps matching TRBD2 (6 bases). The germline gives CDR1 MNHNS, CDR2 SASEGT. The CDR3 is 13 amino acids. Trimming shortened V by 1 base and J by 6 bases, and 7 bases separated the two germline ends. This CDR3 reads CASSEGLVNEQFF. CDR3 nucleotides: TGTGCCAGCAGTGAAGGACTAGTCAATGAGCAGTTCTTC.

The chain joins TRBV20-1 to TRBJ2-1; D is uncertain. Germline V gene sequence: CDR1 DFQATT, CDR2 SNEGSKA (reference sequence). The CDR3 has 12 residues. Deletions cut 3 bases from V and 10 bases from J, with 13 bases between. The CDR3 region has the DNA TGCAGTGCTAGGCAAGGGCAGAGGGAGCAGTTCTTC. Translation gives CSARQGQREQFF.